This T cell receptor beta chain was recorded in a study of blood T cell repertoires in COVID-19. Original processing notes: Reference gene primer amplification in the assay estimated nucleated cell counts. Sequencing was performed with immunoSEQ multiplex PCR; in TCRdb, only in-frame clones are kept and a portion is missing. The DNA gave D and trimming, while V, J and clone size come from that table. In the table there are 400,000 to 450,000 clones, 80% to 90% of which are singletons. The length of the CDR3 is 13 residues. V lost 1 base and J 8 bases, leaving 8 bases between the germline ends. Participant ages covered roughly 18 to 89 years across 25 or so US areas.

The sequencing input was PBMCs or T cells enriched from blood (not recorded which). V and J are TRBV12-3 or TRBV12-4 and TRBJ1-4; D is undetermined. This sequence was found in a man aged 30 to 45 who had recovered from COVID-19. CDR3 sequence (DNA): TGTGCCAGCAGTTTAGTAAGCCGGGAAAAACTGTTTTTT. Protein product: CASSLVSREKLFF.